Here is one T cell receptor beta chain with its context. The sample is drawn from a study of T cell repertoires in ileal Crohn's disease. Sequencing used immunoSEQ multiplex PCR; TCRdb keeps in-frame clones, though not all of them. This repertoire shows 15,000 to 20,000 clones, 90% to 95% found once; its top ten account for around 3.2%. Germline V gene data show CDR1 as LNHDA and CDR2 as SQIVND (reference sequence). CDR3 length: 15 amino acids. The V and J ends lost 8 bases and 2 bases respectively, with 18 bases between them. The gene calls are TRBV19 and TRBJ1-1; no definite D call. This clonotype was sampled from an adult with Crohn's disease. The sequenced sample consisted of ileal tissue. The DNA of the CDR3 is TGTGCCAGTCAGCAGCGCTACACTAGAAACACTGAAGCTTTCTTT. Residues: CASQQRYTRNTEAFF.